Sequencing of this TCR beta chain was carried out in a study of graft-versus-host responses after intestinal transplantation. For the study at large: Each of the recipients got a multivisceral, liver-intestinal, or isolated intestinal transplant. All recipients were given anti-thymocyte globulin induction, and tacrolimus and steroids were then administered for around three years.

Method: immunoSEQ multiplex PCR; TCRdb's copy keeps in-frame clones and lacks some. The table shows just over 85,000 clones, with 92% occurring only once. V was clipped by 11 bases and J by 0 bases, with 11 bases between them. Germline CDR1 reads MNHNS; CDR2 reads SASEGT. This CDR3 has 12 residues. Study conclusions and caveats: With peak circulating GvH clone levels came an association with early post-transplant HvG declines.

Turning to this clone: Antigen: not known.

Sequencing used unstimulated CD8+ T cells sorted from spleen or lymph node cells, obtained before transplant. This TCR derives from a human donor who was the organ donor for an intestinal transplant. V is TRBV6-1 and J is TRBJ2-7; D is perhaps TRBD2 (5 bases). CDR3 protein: CAGGAGSYEQYF. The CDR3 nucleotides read TGTGCCGGCGGTGCGGGCTCCTACGAGCAGTACTTC.